Below, 2 T cell receptor beta chains from the same sample are listed, as sequenced in a study of blood T cell repertoires in COVID-19. TCRdb's table, derived via immunoSEQ multiplex PCR, lists solely in-frame clones and lacks some. The sample lists almost 85,000 clones; around 89% were seen once. Material for sequencing was PBMCs or T cells enriched from blood (not recorded which). The receptor set was obtained from a woman aged 50 to 65 with acute COVID-19.

This chain joins TRBV10-2 and TRBJ2-3; 9 bases are a match to TRBD2. The germline CDR1 and CDR2 sequences are WSHSY and SAAADI. The V and J ends lost 3 bases and 2 bases, in that order; junction bases with no gene match: 6. This CDR3 contains 16 residues. Here the CDR3 DNA reads TGCGCCAGCAGTGATGGGGCGGGAGGGCCCACAGATACGCAGTATTTT. The encoded protein is CASSDGAGGPTDTQYF.

The chain uses TRBV6-2 or TRBV6-3 and TRBJ2-1; 7 bases match TRBD2. This CDR3 comprises 14 residues. Germline V gene data show CDR1 as MNHEY and CDR2 as SVGEGT. V was clipped by 5 bases and J by 8 bases; unmatched bases: 9. This chain's CDR3 is CASSHGRSWDEQFF. The CDR3 nucleotides read TGTGCCAGCAGTCACGGGAGGTCCTGGGATGAGCAGTTCTTC.